This TCR beta chain was profiled in a study of identical twins. Everyone who donated was a healthy Caucasian. With template switching, a universal primer site was added, and the cDNA carried unique molecular identifiers. From the 5' RACE reads, TCRdb called clonotypes with MiXCR, one entry per CDR3 protein. The sample includes around 470,000 distinct CDR3 sequences, more than 13% of them seen just once. Trimming shortened V by 3 bases and J by 7 bases, and 13 bases separated the two germline ends. The CDR3 runs to 13 residues. Germline V gene sequence: CDR1 DFQATT, CDR2 SNEGSKA (reference sequence). Concerning this clonotype itself: Its antigen is still unknown.

The study, taken as a whole, reports: Insertions were reduced in abundant cord blood beta clonotypes but not in memory repertoires. Invariant cells of the MAIT and iNKT types might have partly distorted the zero-insertion analyses.

These same records also appear under a second study, on yellow fever vaccine responses in identical twins.

Sequences were obtained from CD4+ T cells sorted from blood. This chain joins TRBV20-1 and TRBJ2-1; D might be TRBD1 (5 bases). This TCR was sampled from a woman in her late teens or twenties in good health. The DNA of the CDR3 is TGCAGTGCTAGGAAATCACAGGAGAATGAGCAGTTCTTC. Protein sequence: CSARKSQENEQFF.